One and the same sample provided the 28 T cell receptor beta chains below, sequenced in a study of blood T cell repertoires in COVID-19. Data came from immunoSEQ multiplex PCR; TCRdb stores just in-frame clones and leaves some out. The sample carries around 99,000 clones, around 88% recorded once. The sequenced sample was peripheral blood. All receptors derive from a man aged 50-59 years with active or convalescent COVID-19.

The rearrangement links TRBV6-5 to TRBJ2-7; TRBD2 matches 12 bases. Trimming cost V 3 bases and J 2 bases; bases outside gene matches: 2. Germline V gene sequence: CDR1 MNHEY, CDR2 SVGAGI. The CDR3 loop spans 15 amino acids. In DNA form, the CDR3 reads TGTGCCAGCAGTTATCGGACTAGCGGGACCTACGAGCAGTACTTC. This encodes CASSYRTSGTYEQYF.

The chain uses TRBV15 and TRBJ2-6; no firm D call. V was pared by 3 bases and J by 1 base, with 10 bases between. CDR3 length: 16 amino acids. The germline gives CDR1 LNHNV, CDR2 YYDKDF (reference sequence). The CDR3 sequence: CATSSVFRSGANVLTF. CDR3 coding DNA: TGTGCCACCAGCAGCGTCTTTCGGTCTGGGGCCAACGTCCTGACTTTC. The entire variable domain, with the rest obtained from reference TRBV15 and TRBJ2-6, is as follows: DAMVIQNPRYQVTQFGKPVTLSCSQTLNHNVMYWYQQKSSQAPKLLFHYYDKDFNNEADTPDNFQSRRPNTSFCFLDIRSPGLGDTAMYLCATSSVFRSGANVLTFGAGSRLTVL.

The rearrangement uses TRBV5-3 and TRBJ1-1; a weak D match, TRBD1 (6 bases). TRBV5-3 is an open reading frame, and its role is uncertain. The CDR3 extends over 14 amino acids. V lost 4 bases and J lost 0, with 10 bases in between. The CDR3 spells CARSGRGLNTEAFF. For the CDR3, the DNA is TGTGCCAGAAGCGGCAGGGGTTTGAACACTGAAGCTTTCTTT.

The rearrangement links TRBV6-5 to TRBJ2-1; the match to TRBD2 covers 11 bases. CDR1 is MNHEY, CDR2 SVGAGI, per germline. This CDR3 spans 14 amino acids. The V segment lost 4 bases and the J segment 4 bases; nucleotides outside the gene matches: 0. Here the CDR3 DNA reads TGTGCCAGCAGTTTAGCGGGAGGGTACAATGAGCAGTTCTTC. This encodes CASSLAGGYNEQFF.

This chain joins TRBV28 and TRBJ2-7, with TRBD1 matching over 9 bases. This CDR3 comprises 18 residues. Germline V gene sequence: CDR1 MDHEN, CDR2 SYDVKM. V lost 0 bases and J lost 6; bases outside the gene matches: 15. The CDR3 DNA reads TGTGCCAGCAGTTTATGGGTCTACAGGGACAGGGTCGAAAGCGAGCAGTACTTC. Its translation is CASSLWVYRDRVESEQYF. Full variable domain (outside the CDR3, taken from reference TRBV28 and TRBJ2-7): DVKVTQSSRYLVKRTGEKVFLECVQDMDHENMFWYRQDPGLGLRLIYFSYDVKMKEKGDIPEGYSVSREKKERFSLILESASTNQTSMYLCASSLWVYRDRVESEQYFGPGTRLTVT.

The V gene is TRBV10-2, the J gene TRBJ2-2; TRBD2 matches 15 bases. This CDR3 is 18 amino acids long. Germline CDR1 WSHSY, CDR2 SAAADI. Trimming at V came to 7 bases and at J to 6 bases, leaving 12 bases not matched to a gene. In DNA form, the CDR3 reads TGCGCCAGCACCTTCGGACTAGCGGGAGGGCCTGGTTCCGGGGAGCTGTTTTTT. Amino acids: CASTFGLAGGPGSGELFF.

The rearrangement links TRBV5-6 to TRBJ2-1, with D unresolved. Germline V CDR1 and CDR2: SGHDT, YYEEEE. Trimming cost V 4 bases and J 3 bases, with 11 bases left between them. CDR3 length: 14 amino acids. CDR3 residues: CASSDGYDYNEQFF. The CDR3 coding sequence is TGTGCCAGCAGCGACGGGTACGACTACAATGAGCAGTTCTTC.

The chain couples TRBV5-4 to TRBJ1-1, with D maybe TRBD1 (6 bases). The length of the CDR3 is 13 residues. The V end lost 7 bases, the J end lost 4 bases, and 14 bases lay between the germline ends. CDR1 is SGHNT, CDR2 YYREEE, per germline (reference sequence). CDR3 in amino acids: CASARTGTTEAFF. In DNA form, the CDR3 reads TGTGCCAGCGCGCGTACAGGGACCACTGAAGCTTTCTTT.

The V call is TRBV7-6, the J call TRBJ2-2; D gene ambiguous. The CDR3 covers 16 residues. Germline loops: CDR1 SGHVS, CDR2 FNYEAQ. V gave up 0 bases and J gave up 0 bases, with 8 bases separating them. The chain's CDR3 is CASSLATTTNTGELFF. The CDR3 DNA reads TGTGCCAGCAGCTTAGCAACAACTACGAACACCGGGGAGCTGTTTTTT.

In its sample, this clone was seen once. The CDR3 DNA reads as TGTGCCAGCAGCCATCCTCAGGGTCCCTCTGGAAACACCATATATTTT. Residues: CASSHPQGPSGNTIYF. The chain uses TRBV14 and TRBJ1-3, with a tentative D call TRBD1 (5 bases). The CDR3 is 16 residues long. The ends were cut back, 3 bases at V and 0 bases at J, with 12 bases in the middle. Germline V gene sequence: CDR1 SGHDN, CDR2 FVKESK.

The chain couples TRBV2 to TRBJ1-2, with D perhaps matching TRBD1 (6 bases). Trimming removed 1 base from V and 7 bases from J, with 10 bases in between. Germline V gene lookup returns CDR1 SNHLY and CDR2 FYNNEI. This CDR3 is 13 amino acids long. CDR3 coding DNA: TGTGCCAGCAGTGAAGTCTGGGGGCCTGGCTACACCTTC. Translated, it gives CASSEVWGPGYTF.

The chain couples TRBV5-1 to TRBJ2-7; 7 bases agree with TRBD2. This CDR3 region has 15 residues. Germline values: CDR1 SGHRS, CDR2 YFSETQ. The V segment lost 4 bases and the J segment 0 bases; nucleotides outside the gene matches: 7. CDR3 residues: CASSPTSLSSYEQYF. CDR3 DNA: TGCGCCAGCAGCCCGACTAGCCTTAGCTCCTACGAGCAGTACTTC.

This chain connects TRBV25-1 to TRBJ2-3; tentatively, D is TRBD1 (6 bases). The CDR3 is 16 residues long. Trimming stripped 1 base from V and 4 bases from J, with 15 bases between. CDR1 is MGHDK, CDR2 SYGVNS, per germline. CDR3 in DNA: TGTGCCAGCAGTGAATGGGGCGGGTACAGGGCAGATACGCAGTATTTT. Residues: CASSEWGGYRADTQYF.

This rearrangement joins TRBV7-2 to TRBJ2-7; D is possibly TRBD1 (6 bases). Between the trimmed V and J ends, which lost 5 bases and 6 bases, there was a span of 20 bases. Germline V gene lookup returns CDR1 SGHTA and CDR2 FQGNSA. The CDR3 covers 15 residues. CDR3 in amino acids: CASSPRDIPTSEQYF. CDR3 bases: TGTGCCAGCAGCCCCCGGGACATACCTACGAGCGAGCAGTACTTC.

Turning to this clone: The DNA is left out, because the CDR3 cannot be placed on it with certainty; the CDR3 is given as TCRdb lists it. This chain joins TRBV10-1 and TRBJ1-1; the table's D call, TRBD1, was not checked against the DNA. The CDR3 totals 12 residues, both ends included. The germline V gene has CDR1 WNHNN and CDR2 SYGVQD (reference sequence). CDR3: CASSSVAGGTFF.

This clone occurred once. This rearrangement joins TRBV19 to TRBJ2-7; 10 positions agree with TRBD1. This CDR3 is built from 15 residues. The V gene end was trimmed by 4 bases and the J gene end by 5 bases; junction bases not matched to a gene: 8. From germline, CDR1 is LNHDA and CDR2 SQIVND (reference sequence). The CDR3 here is CASSTPGQGRDEQYF. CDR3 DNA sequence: TGTGCCAGTAGTACTCCGGGACAGGGGAGGGACGAGCAGTACTTC.

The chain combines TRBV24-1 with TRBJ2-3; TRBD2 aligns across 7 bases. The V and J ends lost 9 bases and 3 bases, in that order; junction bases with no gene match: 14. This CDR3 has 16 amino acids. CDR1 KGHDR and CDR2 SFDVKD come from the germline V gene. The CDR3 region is CATAGTKDGATDTQYF. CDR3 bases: TGTGCCACCGCCGGGACTAAAGATGGGGCGACAGATACGCAGTATTTT.

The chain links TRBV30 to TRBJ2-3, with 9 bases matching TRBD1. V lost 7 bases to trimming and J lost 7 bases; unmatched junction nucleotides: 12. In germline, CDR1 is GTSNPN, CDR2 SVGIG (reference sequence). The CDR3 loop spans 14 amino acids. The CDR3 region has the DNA TGTGCCTACACTCGCGGGACAGGGCGGAATACGCAGTATTTT. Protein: CAYTRGTGRNTQYF.

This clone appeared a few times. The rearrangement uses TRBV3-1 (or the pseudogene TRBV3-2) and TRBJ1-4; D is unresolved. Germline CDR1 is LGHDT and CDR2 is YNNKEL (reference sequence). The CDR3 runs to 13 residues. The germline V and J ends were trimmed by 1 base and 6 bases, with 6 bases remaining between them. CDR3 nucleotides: TGTGCCAGCAGCCAAGGAGAGGATGAAAAACTGTTTTTT. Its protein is CASSQGEDEKLFF.

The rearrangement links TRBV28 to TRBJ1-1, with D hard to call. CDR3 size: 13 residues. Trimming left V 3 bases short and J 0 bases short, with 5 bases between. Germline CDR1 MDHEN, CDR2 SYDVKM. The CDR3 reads CASSFPVNTEAFF. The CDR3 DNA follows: TGTGCCAGCAGTTTTCCCGTGAACACTGAAGCTTTCTTT. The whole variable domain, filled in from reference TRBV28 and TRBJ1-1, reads DVKVTQSSRYLVKRTGEKVFLECVQDMDHENMFWYRQDPGLGLRLIYFSYDVKMKEKGDIPEGYSVSREKKERFSLILESASTNQTSMYLCASSFPVNTEAFFGQGTRLTVV.

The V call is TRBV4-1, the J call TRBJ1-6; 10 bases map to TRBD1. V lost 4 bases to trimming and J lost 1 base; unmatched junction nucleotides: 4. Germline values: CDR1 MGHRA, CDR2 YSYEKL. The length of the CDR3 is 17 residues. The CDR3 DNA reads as TGCGCCAGCAGCCCGGGACAGGGGAAATCCTATAATTCACCCCTCCACTTT. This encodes CASSPGQGKSYNSPLHF.

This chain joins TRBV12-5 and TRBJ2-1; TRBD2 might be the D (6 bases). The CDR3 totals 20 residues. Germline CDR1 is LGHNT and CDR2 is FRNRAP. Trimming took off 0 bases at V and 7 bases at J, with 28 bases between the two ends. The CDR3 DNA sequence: TGTGCTAGTGGTTTGGTAGTGCCGGCGTTTTTATCGGGAGTTGCAAATGAGCAGTTCTTC. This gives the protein CASGLVVPAFLSGVANEQFF.

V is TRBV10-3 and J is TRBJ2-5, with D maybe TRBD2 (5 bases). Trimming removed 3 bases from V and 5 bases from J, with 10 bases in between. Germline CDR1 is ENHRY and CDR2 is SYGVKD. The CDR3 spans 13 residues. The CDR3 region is CAISDEGVETQYF. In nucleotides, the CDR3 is TGTGCCATCAGTGACGAGGGTGTGGAGACCCAGTACTTC.

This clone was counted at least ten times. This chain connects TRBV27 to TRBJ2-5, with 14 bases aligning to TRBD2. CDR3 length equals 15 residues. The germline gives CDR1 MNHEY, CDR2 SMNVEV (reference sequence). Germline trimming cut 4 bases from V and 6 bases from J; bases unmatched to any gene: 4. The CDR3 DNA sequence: TGTGCCAGCAGTTCGGGACTAGCGGGAGCCAAGACCCAGTACTTC. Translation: CASSSGLAGAKTQYF.

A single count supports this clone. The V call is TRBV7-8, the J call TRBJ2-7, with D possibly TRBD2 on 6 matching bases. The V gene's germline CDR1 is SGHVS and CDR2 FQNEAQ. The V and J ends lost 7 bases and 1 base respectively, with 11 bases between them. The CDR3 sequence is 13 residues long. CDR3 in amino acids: CASTSGRSYEQYF. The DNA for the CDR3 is TGTGCCAGCACATCGGGGAGGTCCTACGAGCAGTACTTC.

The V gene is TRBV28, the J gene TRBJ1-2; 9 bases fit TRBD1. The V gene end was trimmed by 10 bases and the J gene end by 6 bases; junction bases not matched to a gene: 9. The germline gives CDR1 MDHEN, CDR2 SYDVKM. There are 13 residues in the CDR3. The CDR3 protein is CATGTGFRDGYTF. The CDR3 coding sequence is TGTGCCACCGGGACAGGGTTCAGAGATGGCTACACCTTC.

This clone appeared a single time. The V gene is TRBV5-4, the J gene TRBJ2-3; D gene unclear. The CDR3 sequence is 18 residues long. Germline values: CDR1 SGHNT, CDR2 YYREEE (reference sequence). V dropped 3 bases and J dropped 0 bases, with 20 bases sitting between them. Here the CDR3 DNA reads TGTGCCAGCAGCTCCGAACTTAACAGTGCTACTAGCACAGATACGCAGTATTTT. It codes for CASSSELNSATSTDTQYF.

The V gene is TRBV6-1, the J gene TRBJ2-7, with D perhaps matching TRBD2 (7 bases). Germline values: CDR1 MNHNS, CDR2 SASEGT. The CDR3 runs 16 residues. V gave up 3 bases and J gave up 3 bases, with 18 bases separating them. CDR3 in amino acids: CASSEGGGGAYYEQYF. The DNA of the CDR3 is TGTGCCAGCAGTGAGGGGGGGGGCGGAGCCTACTACGAGCAGTACTTC.